A single sample gave rise to the 20 T cell receptor beta chains below, sequenced in a study of cytomegalovirus exposure and HLA in healthy donors. The method was immunoSEQ multiplex PCR; TCRdb's version includes in-frame clones alone and lacks a portion of them. Here the sample spans over 200,000 clones, around 88% being singletons. The sequencing sample was made of PBMCs. The receptors derive from a young woman in good health and CMV-seronegative.

DNA for the CDR3: TGTGCCAGCTCACCATTGGGCCCCAACAGGGGGAGCGCCGGGGAGCTGTTTTTT. Translation: CASSPLGPNRGSAGELFF. V gene TRBV18 combines with J gene TRBJ2-2, with TRBD1 identical over 8 bases. Trimming took 2 bases from V and 6 from J; bases not matched to a gene: 14. This CDR3 has 18 amino acids. Germline CDR1 and CDR2: KGHSH and LQKENI.

The rearrangement joins TRBV5-6 to TRBJ2-5; perhaps TRBD1 as D (6 bases). Per germline, CDR1 SGHDT and CDR2 YYEEEE. The V end lost 0 bases, the J end lost 2 bases, and 14 bases lay between the germline ends. This CDR3 comprises 16 residues. CDR3 sequence: CASSLEGDWQQETQYF. CDR3 nucleotide sequence: TGTGCCAGCAGCTTGGAGGGGGATTGGCAGCAAGAGACCCAGTACTTC.

This clone was recorded only once. This chain uses TRBV11-2 with TRBJ2-3; D unclear. CDR1 and CDR2 (germline): SGHAT, FQNNGV. This CDR3 is 12 amino acids long. The V and J ends lost 7 bases and 1 base respectively, with 6 bases between them. CDR3 amino acids: CASMRGTDTQYF. DNA for the CDR3: TGTGCCAGCATGCGCGGCACAGATACGCAGTATTTT.

The chain employs TRBV7-9 and TRBJ2-7; 7 bases are a match to TRBD2. Germline lookup yields CDR1 SEHNR and CDR2 FQNEAQ (reference sequence). The CDR3 consists of 14 residues. V shed 3 bases and J 0 bases; nucleotides not matched to a gene: 2. The CDR3 DNA follows: TGTGCCAGCAGCTTCGGGGGGTACTCCTACGAGCAGTACTTC. Translated, it gives CASSFGGYSYEQYF. Full variable domain (remainder filled in from reference TRBV7-9 and TRBJ2-7): DTGVSQNPRHKITKRGQNVTFRCDPISEHNRLYWYRQTLGQGPEFLTYFQNEAQLEKSRLLSDRFSAERPKGSFSTLEIQRTEQGDSAMYLCASSFGGYSYEQYFGPGTRLTVT.

This chain joins TRBV5-1 and TRBJ1-1; D ambiguous. Trimming stripped 0 bases from V and 4 bases from J, with 13 bases between. Germline V lookup: CDR1 SGHRS, CDR2 YFSETQ. The CDR3 runs 15 residues. This CDR3 reads CASSLVGRIGTEAFF. CDR3 nucleotides: TGCGCCAGCAGCTTGGTTGGGAGAATTGGCACTGAAGCTTTCTTT.

The chain carries TRBV27 and TRBJ1-3, with a possible D match to TRBD1 (6 bases). V was pared by 10 bases and J by 2 bases, with 27 bases between. This CDR3 region has 18 residues. Germline V gene sequence: CDR1 MNHEY, CDR2 SMNVEV (reference sequence). The CDR3 is CAIKPGQDSEKTGNTIYF. CDR3 bases: TGTGCCATCAAACCGGGACAAGATTCCGAAAAAACTGGAAACACCATATATTTT.

The genes are TRBV27 and TRBJ2-1, with 8 bases fitting TRBD1. V dropped 3 bases and J dropped 4; count of bases not matched to a gene: 5. Germline lookup yields CDR1 MNHEY and CDR2 SMNVEV (reference sequence). The CDR3 sequence is 15 residues long. CDR3 residues: CASSFGTGLYNEQFF. The DNA of the CDR3 is TGTGCCAGCAGTTTCGGGACAGGTCTTTACAATGAGCAGTTCTTC.

This clone was observed a single time. This chain links TRBV7-6 with TRBJ2-2; D gene ambiguous. V was pared by 4 bases and J by 8 bases, with 11 bases between. The germline CDR1 and CDR2 sequences are SGHVS and FNYEAQ. The CDR3 covers 13 residues. The CDR3 loop reads CASSSEIFGELFF. CDR3 nucleotides: TGTGCCAGCAGCTCAGAAATTTTTGGGGAGCTGTTTTTT.

The chain uses TRBV13 and TRBJ2-7; weak D call: TRBD1 (5 bases). Trimming cost V 5 bases and J 6 bases, with 17 bases left between them. CDR1 is PRHDT, CDR2 FYEKMQ, per germline (reference sequence). This CDR3 has 14 amino acids. The CDR3 reads CASSTPAQGSEQYF. The CDR3 DNA reads TGTGCCAGCAGCACCCCGGCCCAGGGTTCCGAGCAGTACTTC.

The chain carries TRBV7-8 and TRBJ1-5, with a possible D match to TRBD1 (5 bases). Germline V gives CDR1 SGHVS, CDR2 FQNEAQ. The germline V and J ends were trimmed by 0 bases and 4 bases, with 10 bases remaining between them. This CDR3 contains 15 residues. The CDR3 protein is CASSLAGGLNQPQHF. The DNA for the CDR3 is TGTGCCAGCAGCTTAGCGGGGGGACTAAATCAGCCCCAGCATTTT.

This chain joins TRBV6-1 and TRBJ2-3; TRBD2 matches 9 bases. Germline V gene lookup returns CDR1 MNHNS and CDR2 SASEGT. V dropped 2 bases and J dropped 3; count of bases not matched to a gene: 3. The CDR3 spans 15 residues. The chain's CDR3 is CASSELAGETDTQYF. The CDR3, as DNA: TGTGCCAGCAGTGAATTAGCGGGGGAAACAGATACGCAGTATTTT.

This chain uses TRBV28 with TRBJ2-5; perhaps TRBD2 as D (5 bases). CDR1 is MDHEN and CDR2 is SYDVKM in the germline V gene. Trimming took off 5 bases at V and 5 bases at J, with 18 bases between the two ends. The CDR3 extends over 15 amino acids. CDR3 sequence (DNA): TGTGCCAGCAGTCAACTACTCAATACGGGGGAGACCCAGTACTTC. As protein: CASSQLLNTGETQYF. Variable domain in full (rest from reference TRBV28 and TRBJ2-5): DVKVTQSSRYLVKRTGEKVFLECVQDMDHENMFWYRQDPGLGLRLIYFSYDVKMKEKGDIPEGYSVSREKKERFSLILESASTNQTSMYLCASSQLLNTGETQYFGPGTRLLVL.

This chain connects TRBV7-9 to TRBJ2-3; 10 nucleotides match TRBD1. CDR1 SEHNR and CDR2 FQNEAQ come from the germline V gene (reference sequence). CDR3 length: 14 residues. V lost 5 bases to trimming and J lost 7 bases; unmatched junction nucleotides: 6. The CDR3 protein is CASSRGQGGNTQYF. CDR3 DNA sequence: TGTGCCAGCAGCCGCGGACAGGGGGGTAATACGCAGTATTTT.

The chain carries TRBV5-4 and TRBJ1-2; possible D gene TRBD1, 6 bases. Germline-derived CDR1 and CDR2 are SGHNT and YYREEE (reference sequence). The V end lost 4 bases, the J end lost 3 bases, and 13 bases lay between the germline ends. The CDR3 contains 14 residues. The CDR3 loop reads CASSGRDKDYGYTF. In DNA, the CDR3 is TGTGCCAGCAGCGGGAGGGACAAAGACTATGGCTACACCTTC.

The V gene is TRBV6-5, the J gene TRBJ2-3; TRBD1 matches at 7 bases. There are 15 residues in the CDR3. The V segment lost 5 bases and the J segment 3 bases; nucleotides outside the gene matches: 8. Germline CDR1 and CDR2: MNHEY and SVGAGI. The CDR3 protein is CASSLTGVRTDTQYF. The CDR3 DNA follows: TGTGCCAGCAGTCTCACAGGGGTTAGGACAGATACGCAGTATTTT.

This chain links TRBV19 with TRBJ2-1; the match to TRBD2 covers 16 bases. The CDR3 extends over 14 amino acids. In germline, CDR1 is LNHDA, CDR2 SQIVND (reference sequence). J gave up 10 bases and V 6 bases, and 3 bases lay outside the gene matches. The CDR3 sequence is CASRGLAGGDEQFF. The CDR3 DNA follows: TGTGCCAGTAGGGGACTAGCGGGAGGGGACGAGCAGTTCTTC. The full variable domain, its missing parts supplied by reference TRBV19 and TRBJ2-1, is DGGITQSPKYLFRKEGQNVTLSCEQNLNHDAMYWYRQDPGQGLRLIYYSQIVNDFQKGDIAEGYSVSREKKESFPLTVTSAQKNPTAFYLCASRGLAGGDEQFFGPGTRLTVL.

V usage is TRBV30 and J usage is TRBJ2-3; tentative D call: TRBD2 (6 bases). There are 13 residues in the CDR3. V was cut by 3 bases and J by 2 bases, with 9 bases left in between. Germline-derived CDR1 and CDR2 are GTSNPN and SVGIG (reference sequence). CDR3 coding DNA: TGTGCCTGGAGCCCGGGGGTCACAGATACGCAGTATTTT. Translating gives CAWSPGVTDTQYF.

The J gene is TRBJ1-2, the V gene TRBV9; 7 nucleotides agree with TRBD1. Per the germline V gene, CDR1 is SGDLS and CDR2 is YYNGEE. CDR3 length: 12 amino acids. V shed 4 bases and J 13 bases; nucleotides not matched to a gene: 10. CDR3 coding DNA: TGTGCCAGCAGCTCCCGGGACAGAAATTCCACCTTC. Protein product: CASSSRDRNSTF.

The chain has TRBV27 and TRBJ2-3; 11 positions match TRBD2. The CDR3 spans 17 residues. The germline V gene has CDR1 MNHEY and CDR2 SMNVEV (reference sequence). V lost 5 bases and J lost 3; bases outside the gene matches: 10. The CDR3 coding sequence is TGTGCCAGCAGTCTCCTCCCGGGACTAGCGGAGACAGATACGCAGTATTTT. It is translated as CASSLLPGLAETDTQYF.

Only a few counts were recorded for this clone. The V and J genes are TRBV28 and TRBJ1-5; 12 nucleotides align to TRBD1. Trimming took 6 bases from V and 5 from J; bases not matched to a gene: 5. Per germline, CDR1 MDHEN and CDR2 SYDVKM. The CDR3 length is 15 residues. CDR3 nucleotides: TGTGCCAGCAGGGGGGACAGGGGGCCCCATCAGCCCCAGCATTTT. Its translation is CASRGDRGPHQPQHF. Full variable domain (remainder filled in from reference TRBV28 and TRBJ1-5): DVKVTQSSRYLVKRTGEKVFLECVQDMDHENMFWYRQDPGLGLRLIYFSYDVKMKEKGDIPEGYSVSREKKERFSLILESASTNQTSMYLCASRGDRGPHQPQHFGDGTRLSIL.